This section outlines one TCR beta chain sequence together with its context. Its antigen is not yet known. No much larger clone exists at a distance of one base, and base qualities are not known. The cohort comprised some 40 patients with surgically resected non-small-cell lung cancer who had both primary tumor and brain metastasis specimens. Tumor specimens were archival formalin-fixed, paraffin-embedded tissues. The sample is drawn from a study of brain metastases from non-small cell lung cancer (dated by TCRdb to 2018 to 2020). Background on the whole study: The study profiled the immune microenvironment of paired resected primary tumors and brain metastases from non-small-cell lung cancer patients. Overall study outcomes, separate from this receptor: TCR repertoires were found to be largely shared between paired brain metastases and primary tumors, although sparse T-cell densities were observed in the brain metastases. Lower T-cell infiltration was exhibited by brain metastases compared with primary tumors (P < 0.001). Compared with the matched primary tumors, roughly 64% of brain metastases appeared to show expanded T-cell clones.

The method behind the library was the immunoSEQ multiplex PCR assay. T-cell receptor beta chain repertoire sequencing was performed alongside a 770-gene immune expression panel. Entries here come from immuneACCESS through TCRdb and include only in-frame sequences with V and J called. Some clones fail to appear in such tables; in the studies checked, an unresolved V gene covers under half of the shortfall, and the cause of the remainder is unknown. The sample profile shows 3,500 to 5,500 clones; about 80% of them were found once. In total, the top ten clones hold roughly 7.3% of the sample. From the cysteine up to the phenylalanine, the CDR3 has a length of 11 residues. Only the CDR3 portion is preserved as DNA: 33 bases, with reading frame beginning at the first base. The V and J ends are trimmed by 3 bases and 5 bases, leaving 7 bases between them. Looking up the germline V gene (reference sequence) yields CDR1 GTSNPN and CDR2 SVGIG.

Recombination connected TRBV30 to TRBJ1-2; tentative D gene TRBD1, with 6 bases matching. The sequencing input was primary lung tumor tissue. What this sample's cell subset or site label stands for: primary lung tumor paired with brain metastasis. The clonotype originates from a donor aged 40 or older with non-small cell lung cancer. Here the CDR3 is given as CAWSTGYGYTF. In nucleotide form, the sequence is TGTGCCTGGAGCACAGGGTATGGCTACACCTTC.